This T cell receptor (beta chain) came from a study of neoadjuvant anti-PD-1 for oral cavity cancer. This clone came up a few times. Profiling relied on immunoSEQ multiplex PCR, and the TCRdb table lists in-frame clones only, not all of them. The profile shows around 10,000 clones, around three fifths of them singletons. The ends were cut back, 8 bases at V and 4 bases at J, with 12 bases in the middle. The CDR3 is 14 amino acids. The V gene's germline CDR1 is SNHLY and CDR2 FYNNEI. Indicated time point: after neoadjuvant nivolumab, at surgical resection. Patients were newly diagnosed with stage II-IVA oral cavity squamous cell carcinoma without prior systemic or radiation treatment.

The chain links TRBV2 to TRBJ1-6; D gene uncertain. The sample consisted of tumor tissue, taken after nivolumab (anti-PD-1) treatment. The sequence was collected from a person aged 35-79 years with oral cavity squamous cell carcinoma. The CDR3 DNA sequence: TGTGCCAGCGGCTCGACGGAATATAATTCACCCCTCCACTTT. As protein: CASGSTEYNSPLHF.